Below are 27 T cell receptor beta chains sequenced from a single sample in a study of post-analysis software for immune sequencing data. Overall study findings and caveats: Roughly five TRBV segments, including TRBV5-6, TRBV5-1 and TRBV20-1, were more frequent in patients than controls.

Libraries were made from TCR beta cDNA, and they carried unique molecular identifiers. TCRdb used MiXCR to reprocess the PCR reads, holding one entry per CDR3 protein. The table shows approximately 180,000 distinct CDR3 sequences, with about 32% occurring only once. These receptors are not linked to any known antigen. The sample taken for sequencing was blood. These receptors all come from a girl aged 5 to 17 with multiple sclerosis.

There are many counts of this clonotype. This chain joins TRBV29-1 and TRBJ2-7, with 11 bases fitting TRBD2. The CDR3 runs to 17 residues. V was clipped by 1 base and J by 2 bases; unmatched bases: 10. Looked up from germline, CDR1 is SQVTM and CDR2 is ANQGSEA. The CDR3 here is CSVEGIAGGNSAYEQYF. The CDR3, as DNA: TGCAGCGTTGAAGGAATAGCGGGAGGGAATTCTGCCTACGAGCAGTACTTC.

This clonotype was seen a few times. This chain connects TRBV7-3 to TRBJ2-3; 9 bases fit TRBD1. This CDR3 has 15 residues. V trimming: 5 bases; J trimming: 6 bases; junction bases outside the gene matches: 9. Looked up from germline, CDR1 is SGHTA and CDR2 is FQGTGA. CDR3 in amino acids: CASSPGTGRMDTQYF. The CDR3 region has the DNA TGTGCCAGCAGCCCAGGGACAGGGAGGATGGATACGCAGTATTTT.

This clonotype was counted ten times or more. The chain couples TRBV5-1 to TRBJ2-7; the D call may be TRBD1 or TRBD2 (5 bases each). Trimming took off 8 bases at V and 7 bases at J, with 22 bases between the two ends. There are 14 residues in the CDR3. Germline V lookup: CDR1 SGHRS, CDR2 YFSETQ. CDR3 residues: CASRPGEGRREQYF. The CDR3 DNA sequence: TGCGCCAGTCGACCCGGAGAGGGGCGAAGGGAGCAGTACTTC. Using reference TRBV5-1 and TRBJ2-7 for the parts outside the CDR3, the full variable domain is KAGVTQTPRYLIKTRGQQVTLSCSPISGHRSVSWYQQTPGQGLQFLFEYFSETQRNKGNFPGRFSGRQFSNSRSEMNVSTLELGDSALYLCASRPGEGRREQYFGPGTRLTVT.

This clonotype was counted a few times. J is TRBJ2-1 and V is TRBV27; 11 positions match TRBD2. The CDR3 contains 16 residues. Germline trimming cut 4 bases from V and 5 bases from J; bases unmatched to any gene: 7. The germline V gene has CDR1 MNHEY and CDR2 SMNVEV (reference sequence). The DNA of the CDR3 is TGTGCCAGCAGTTCGTTAACTAGCGGGGGTAACAATGAGCAGTTCTTC. Amino acids: CASSSLTSGGNNEQFF.

The V gene is TRBV5-5, the J gene TRBJ1-1; D not resolved. This CDR3 has 11 amino acids. Deletions cut 2 bases from V and 5 bases from J, with 4 bases between. Germline CDR1 is SGHKS and CDR2 is YYEKEE (reference sequence). In DNA form, the CDR3 reads TGTGCCAGCAGCTTCTTAACTGAAGCTTTCTTT. It codes for CASSFLTEAFF.

The chain has TRBV4-2 and TRBJ2-7; possibly TRBD2 for D (5 bases). Germline assignment: CDR1 LGHNA and CDR2 YNFKEQ. The CDR3 has 14 amino acids. The germline V and J ends were trimmed by 0 bases and 0 bases, with 6 bases remaining between them. The CDR3 region has the DNA TGTGCCAGCAGCCAAGATCTAGCCTCCTACGAGCAGTACTTC. Its protein is CASSQDLASYEQYF.

Of note for this clonotype: This may arise from a read error, as a much more abundant clone is one base away. This chain joins TRBV10-3 and TRBJ2-1; D unresolved. The DNA matches TRBJ2-7 better at its end, which makes the J call doubtful. This CDR3 is 17 amino acids long. CDR1 and CDR2 from the germline V gene are ENHRY and SYGVKD. The CDR3 reads CAISESGSDISYNEQYF. The CDR3 DNA reads as TGTGCCATCAGTGAGTCCGGCTCGGATATCTCCTACAATGAGCAGTACTTC.

Remarks on this clonotype: A read error is possible here, since a much larger clone lies one base away. The V and J genes are TRBV7-2 and TRBJ2-2; 14 bases fit TRBD2. Germline V gene sequence: CDR1 SGHTA, CDR2 FQGNSA. This CDR3 comprises 17 residues. DNA of the CDR3: TGTGCCAGCAGCCAATACGGACTAGCGGGAGGCACCGGGGAGCGGTTTTTT. The encoded protein is CASSQYGLAGGTGERFF.

A note on this clonotype: A read error is possible here, since a much larger clone lies one base away. The chain uses TRBV28 and TRBJ1-2; D unresolved. Germline lookup yields CDR1 MDHEN and CDR2 SYDVKM. The CDR3 spans 13 residues. Trimming shortened V by 5 bases and J by 1 base, and 8 bases separated the two germline ends. The DNA of the CDR3 is TGTGCCAGCAGTCCCCAGGTTAACTATGGCTACACCTTC. This encodes CASSPQVNYGYTF.

The table lists this clonotype with many counts. V usage is TRBV29-1 and J usage is TRBJ1-1; D gene uncertain. The CDR3 consists of 11 residues. The germline gives CDR1 SQVTM, CDR2 ANQGSEA. V lost 3 bases to trimming and J lost 5 bases, with 7 bases between them. CDR3 nucleotide sequence: TGCAGCGTTGACAGGTGGACTGAAGCTTTCTTT. Protein sequence: CSVDRWTEAFF.

This clonotype has ten or more counts. The chain employs TRBV20-1 and TRBJ2-3; D remains ambiguous. Germline V gives CDR1 DFQATT, CDR2 SNEGSKA (reference sequence). The CDR3 totals 13 residues. The V and J ends lost 6 bases and 0 bases respectively, with 10 bases between them. CDR3: CSATGGSTDTQYF. In DNA form, the CDR3 reads TGCAGTGCGACGGGCGGAAGCACAGATACGCAGTATTTT.

About this clonotype itself: The junction departs from the called germline gene at one end, perhaps through a read error. The chain couples TRBV12-3 or TRBV12-4 to TRBJ2-1; 10 bases agree with TRBD1. The CDR3 loop spans 13 amino acids. CDR3: CAGSWTGGNEQFF. CDR3 nucleotide sequence: TGTGCCGGCAGTTGGACAGGGGGCAATGAGCAGTTCTTC.

This clonotype was observed a few times. At one of its ends the junction is not consistent with the germline gene, which may arise from a read error. Here the CDR3 DNA reads TGTGCTAGCAGCCCCACGTTAAGCGGCGGGGAGCTGTTTTTT. The encoded protein is CASSPTLSGGELFF. V and J are TRBV7-7 and TRBJ2-2; the D gene is possibly TRBD2 (5 bases). The germline CDR1 and CDR2 sequences are SSHAT and FNYEAQ (reference sequence). This CDR3 contains 14 residues. Full variable domain (missing parts from reference TRBV7-7 and TRBJ2-2): GAGVSQSPRYKVTKRGQDVTLRCDPISSHATLYWYQQALGQGPEFLTYFNYEAQPDKSGLPSDRFSAERPEGSISTLTIQRTEQRDSAMYRCASSPTLSGGELFFGEGSRLTVL.

The chain uses TRBV28 and TRBJ2-5; 7 bases agree with TRBD2. There are 15 residues in the CDR3. J gave up 4 bases and V 0 bases, and 5 bases lay outside the gene matches. The germline gives CDR1 MDHEN, CDR2 SYDVKM. CDR3 sequence reads: CASSLWGGSGETQYF. CDR3 sequence (DNA): TGTGCCAGCAGTTTATGGGGCGGGAGTGGAGAGACCCAGTACTTC.

In regard to this clonotype: No conserved phenylalanine or tryptophan is present at the end of the CDR3, so a read error is the likely explanation. The chain joins TRBV4-2 to TRBJ2-5; 8 bases fit TRBD1. There are 18 residues in the CDR3. The V segment lost 0 bases and the J segment 0 bases; nucleotides outside the gene matches: 9. The V gene's germline CDR1 is LGHNA and CDR2 YNFKEQ. The CDR3 DNA sequence: TGTGCCAGCAGCCAAGATGGGGGACAGGCTTGGTACCAAGAGACCCAGTACTGC. Translating gives CASSQDGGQAWYQETQYC.

This clonotype is a singleton in its sample. A much larger clone lies one base from this, so it may be a read error. The chain employs TRBV12-3 or TRBV12-4 and TRBJ2-1; 10 positions agree with TRBD1. TRBJ2-7 matches the DNA end more closely, so the J call is doubtful. CDR3 size: 15 residues. The CDR3 nucleotides read TGTGCCAGCAGTTTGACAGGGGGCCACTACAATGAGCAGTACTTC. This translates into CASSLTGGHYNEQYF.

There are many counts of this clonotype. The chain links TRBV7-2 to TRBJ2-7; D may be TRBD2 (6 bases). The germline V and J ends were trimmed by 0 bases and 4 bases, with 10 bases remaining between them. Germline V gene data show CDR1 as SGHTA and CDR2 as FQGNSA. This CDR3 comprises 14 residues. The CDR3 DNA reads TGTGCCAGCAGCTTAGCCACACTAGCATACGAGCAGTACTTC. Its protein product is CASSLATLAYEQYF.

This chain's CDR3 is CSVVGQGGWQQTQYF. The CDR3 nucleotides read TGCAGCGTCGTAGGACAGGGGGGATGGCAGCAGACCCAGTACTTC. The chain couples TRBV29-1 to TRBJ2-5; 10 nucleotides agree with TRBD1. J was trimmed by 6 bases and V by 6 bases; bases with no gene match: 13. The CDR3 runs to 15 residues. Germline V gene sequence: CDR1 SQVTM, CDR2 ANQGSEA.

This clonotype was seen a handful of times. Its ends do not fully match the called genes, so a read error is possible. The chain has TRBV15 and TRBJ1-1; 7 bases are a match to TRBD1. The CDR3 is 14 residues long. Germline CDR1 LNHNV, CDR2 YYDKDF (reference sequence). The CDR3 DNA reads as TGTGTCACCAGCGGACAGACAGGGAGGGGTGAAGCTTTCTTT. This encodes CVTSGQTGRGEAFF.

This rearrangement joins TRBV28 to TRBJ1-5; D unresolved. V was shortened by 8 bases and J by 3 bases, with 8 bases between the two germline ends. Germline CDR1 MDHEN, CDR2 SYDVKM. The CDR3 sequence is 12 residues long. The CDR3 DNA is TGTGCCAGCTGGGTCTACAATCAGCCCCAGCATTTT. It specifies CASWVYNQPQHF.

The chain recombines TRBV11-2 with TRBJ2-1; D gene uncertain. TRBJ2-7 explains the end of the DNA better; the J call may be wrong. The CDR3 consists of 12 residues. Germline CDR1 reads SGHAT; CDR2 reads FQNNGV. In nucleotides, the CDR3 is TGTGCCAGCAGCATCAGGAACGATGAGCAGTACTTC. This codes for CASSIRNDEQYF.

V is TRBV5-1 and J is TRBJ2-1, with TRBD1 as a possible D gene (6 bases). Trimming took 2 bases from V and 4 from J, leaving 13 bases between them. CDR1 and CDR2 from the germline V gene are SGHRS and YFSETQ. The CDR3 has 15 amino acids. CDR3 in amino acids: CASSLPSDSYNEQFF. The CDR3 DNA reads TGCGCCAGCAGCTTACCCTCGGACAGTTACAATGAGCAGTTCTTC.

The gene calls are TRBV21-1 and TRBJ2-7; TRBD2 reflects the table's D call only, with no check against the DNA. TRBV21-1 is classified as a pseudogene. The CDR3 sequence is 14 residues long. This CDR3 is CASSRDRLTYEQYF. The CDR3 region has the DNA TGTGCCAGCTCGAGGGACCGACTTACCTACGAGCAGTACTTC.

As to this clonotype: A much more abundant neighbour one base away suggests this may be a read error. The J gene is TRBJ2-1, the V gene TRBV12-3 or TRBV12-4; either TRBD1 or TRBD2 may fit D (5 bases each). The V and J ends lost 2 bases and 11 bases respectively, with 13 bases between them. CDR3 length: 13 amino acids. The CDR3 sequence is CASSLLGANKQFF. CDR3 nucleotides: TGTGCCAGCAGTTTACTCGGGGCGAACAAGCAGTTCTTC.

In this sample, this clonotype turned up once. The chain links TRBV7-9 to TRBJ2-5; D gene ambiguous. In germline, CDR1 is SEHNR, CDR2 FQNEAQ (reference sequence). The V end was cut by 2 bases, the J end by 11 bases, with 12 bases between. This CDR3 region has 12 residues. CDR3: CASSLIPLEQYF. CDR3 nucleotide sequence: TGTGCCAGCAGCTTAATCCCCCTTGAGCAGTACTTC. The entire variable domain, with the rest obtained from reference TRBV7-9 and TRBJ2-5, is as follows: DTGVSQNPRHKITKRGQNVTFRCDPISEHNRLYWYRQTLGQGPEFLTYFQNEAQLEKSRLLSDRFSAERPKGSFSTLEIQRTEQGDSAMYLCASSLIPLEQYFGPGTRLLVL.

Comment on this clonotype: Since a much larger clone is just one base distant, this may be a read error. J is TRBJ2-1 and V is TRBV12-3 or TRBV12-4, with D uncertain. CDR3 length: 15 residues. The CDR3 region has the DNA TGTGTCAGCAGCTCTTACCAGAGCTCCTACAATGAGCAGTTCTTC. Translation: CVSSSYQSSYNEQFF.

The chain links TRBV6-5 to TRBJ1-1, with 7 nucleotides matching TRBD1. The germline V gene has CDR1 MNHEY and CDR2 SVGAGI. This CDR3 spans 13 amino acids. V dropped 1 base and J dropped 9; count of bases not matched to a gene: 5. DNA of the CDR3: TGTGCCAGCAGTTACTTGGGACAGCTAAAAGCTTTCTTT. This gives the protein CASSYLGQLKAFF.